The 9 T cell receptor beta chains listed next were all sequenced from one sample in a study of naive and memory T cell subsets. Study-level points and caveats: Especially in CD8 cells, naive repertoires contained a few larger clonotypes, possibly CD45RA-re-expressing memory cells.

An equimolar mix of two oligonucleotides served as the beta constant-region primer for TRBC1 and TRBC2. The ligated cDNA underwent four PCR rounds using SP2 and nested alpha and beta constant-region primers. TCRdb re-called the UMI-ligation and nested PCR reads through MiXCR, storing one row per CDR3 protein. The data hold about 150,000 distinct CDR3 sequences, with 22% observed a single time. No antigen has been assigned to these receptors. Sequenced sample: naive CD4+ T cells from blood. These receptors originate from a human donor in good health.

This clonotype has at least ten counts. The chain recombines TRBV5-5 with TRBJ2-1, with 8 bases fitting TRBD2. Unmatched junction bases numbered 4, after V lost 0 bases and J lost 5 bases. The CDR3 runs to 15 residues. The germline V gene encodes CDR1 SGHKS and CDR2 YYEKEE (reference sequence). The CDR3 DNA sequence: TGTGCCAGCAGCTTGGGCGGGAGGTTCCACAATGAGCAGTTCTTC. This translates into CASSLGGRFHNEQFF.

The rearrangement joins TRBV28 to TRBJ1-2; perhaps TRBD1 as D (5 bases). Germline V gene data show CDR1 as MDHEN and CDR2 as SYDVKM. This CDR3 is built from 13 residues. V lost 2 bases and J lost 5, with 9 bases in between. CDR3 DNA sequence: TGTGCCAGCAGTTTAGGACAAGTTTATGGCTACACCTTC. It translates to CASSLGQVYGYTF.

This clonotype came up a few times. The rearrangement links TRBV7-2 to TRBJ2-1; 10 bases agree with TRBD2. CDR1 and CDR2 from the germline V gene are SGHTA and FQGNSA. Trimming took 3 bases from V and 10 from J; bases not matched to a gene: 12. CDR3 length: 16 amino acids. The CDR3: CASSFTGTSVVREQFF. CDR3 DNA: TGTGCCAGCAGCTTTACCGGGACTAGCGTGGTCAGGGAGCAGTTCTTC.

The chain uses TRBV2 and TRBJ2-1; D not certain. V was clipped by 9 bases and J by 7 bases, with 13 bases between them. CDR1 SNHLY and CDR2 FYNNEI come from the germline V gene. The CDR3 loop spans 12 amino acids. The CDR3 is CASGRPENEQFF. The CDR3 DNA reads as TGTGCCAGTGGACGACCAGAGAATGAGCAGTTCTTC.

The rearrangement links TRBV12-3 or TRBV12-4 to TRBJ2-1; TRBD2 is a possible D gene (6 bases). V lost 3 bases and J lost 5, with 8 bases in between. The CDR3 extends over 13 amino acids. The CDR3 DNA is TGTGCCAGCAGTTTGACTAGTAACAATGAGCAGTTCTTC. Residues: CASSLTSNNEQFF.

At least ten counts were recorded for this clonotype. The gene calls are TRBV3-1 and TRBJ2-1; a weak D match, TRBD1 (6 bases). The CDR3 runs to 16 residues. Germline loops: CDR1 LGHDT, CDR2 YNNKEL (reference sequence). With 2 bases removed from V and 9 bases from J, the gap between germline ends came to 20 bases. The CDR3 sequence is CASSQKGVGHWGEQFF. The DNA of the CDR3 is TGTGCCAGCAGCCAAAAGGGGGTCGGGCATTGGGGTGAGCAGTTCTTC.

This clonotype was observed many times. This sequence joins TRBV29-1 and TRBJ2-1; 7 bases agree with TRBD2. V lost 7 bases to trimming and J lost 1 base; unmatched junction nucleotides: 4. Germline V gives CDR1 SQVTM, CDR2 ANQGSEA. The CDR3 runs 13 residues. This CDR3 is CSGGGNSYNEQFF. CDR3 in DNA: TGCAGCGGGGGGGGAAATTCCTACAATGAGCAGTTCTTC.

The chain joins TRBV12-3 or TRBV12-4 to TRBJ1-1; 9 bases align to TRBD1. This CDR3 is 16 amino acids long. The V and J ends lost 3 bases and 5 bases, in that order; junction bases with no gene match: 10. The CDR3 is CASSLVPGTGLTEAFF. CDR3 DNA sequence: TGTGCCAGCAGTTTGGTCCCCGGGACAGGGTTGACTGAAGCTTTCTTT.

The rearrangement uses TRBV30 and TRBJ2-1; maybe TRBD1 (6 bases). The length of the CDR3 is 14 residues. CDR1 and CDR2 (germline): GTSNPN, SVGIG (reference sequence). The V end was cut by 7 bases, the J end by 4 bases, with 17 bases between. This chain's CDR3 is CAYQQGGGYNEQFF. CDR3 coding DNA: TGTGCCTACCAACAGGGTGGTGGTTACAATGAGCAGTTCTTC.